The present T cell receptor (beta chain) was sequenced within a study of beta chain features in type 1 diabetes. Study-wide points: Researchers cautioned that cDNA sequencing could over-represent cells with high TCR expression. PCR could preferentially amplify shorter templates, alike in patients and controls.

About this clone itself: Antigen specificity is unknown.

Sequencing targeted expressed TCRB transcripts, as all isolated RNA had been reverse transcribed. The method was immunoSEQ multiplex PCR; TCRdb's version includes in-frame clones alone and lacks a portion of them. The table records approximately 170,000 clones, 7.5% to 10% of them present only once. The trim removed 2 bases at V and 2 bases at J, leaving 12 bases unmatched. From germline, CDR1 is SGHDT and CDR2 YYEEEE. This CDR3 contains 17 residues. The V and J genes are TRBV5-6 and TRBJ1-2, with 7 bases that match TRBD1. Specimen: central memory CD4+ T cells from blood. The receptor was isolated from a woman under 30 in good health. In nucleotides, the CDR3 is TGTGCCAGCAGCTTAGCGGACAGGTGGCCCCTAAACTATGGCTACACCTTC. Protein sequence: CASSLADRWPLNYGYTF.